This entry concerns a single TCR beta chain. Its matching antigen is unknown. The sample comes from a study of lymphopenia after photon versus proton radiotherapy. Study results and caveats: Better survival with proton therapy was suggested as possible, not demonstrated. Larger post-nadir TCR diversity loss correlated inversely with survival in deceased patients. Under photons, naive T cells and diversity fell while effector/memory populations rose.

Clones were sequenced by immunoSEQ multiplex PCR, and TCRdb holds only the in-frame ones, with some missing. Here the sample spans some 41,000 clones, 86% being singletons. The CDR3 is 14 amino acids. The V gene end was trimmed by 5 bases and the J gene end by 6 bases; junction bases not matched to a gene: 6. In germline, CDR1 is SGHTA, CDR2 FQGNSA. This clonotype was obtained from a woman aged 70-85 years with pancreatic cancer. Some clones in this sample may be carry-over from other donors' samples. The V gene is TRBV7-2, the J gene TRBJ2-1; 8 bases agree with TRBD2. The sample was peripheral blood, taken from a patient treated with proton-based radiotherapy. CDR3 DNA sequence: TGTGCCAGCAGCCCCCTCGGGGGGGGCAATGAGCAGTTCTTC. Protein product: CASSPLGGGNEQFF.